Below, 25 T cell receptor beta chains from the same sample are listed, as sequenced in a study of blood T cell repertoires in COVID-19. Sequenced by immunoSEQ multiplex PCR; TCRdb stores in-frame clones only, minus some. The sample has about 330,000 clones, 92% seen once. Material: PBMCs or T cells enriched from blood (not recorded which). The receptors derive from a woman in her 30s who had recovered from COVID-19.

V gene TRBV27 combines with J gene TRBJ1-6; D is undetermined. The CDR3 sequence is 12 residues long. Trimming left V 6 bases short and J 8 bases short, with 8 bases between. The germline CDR1 and CDR2 sequences are MNHEY and SMNVEV (reference sequence). The CDR3 protein is CASRNGDSPLHF. The CDR3 DNA is TGTGCCAGCAGAAACGGGGATTCACCCCTCCACTTT.

The V gene is TRBV6-9, the J gene TRBJ2-2; weak D call: TRBD2 (6 bases). V was clipped by 6 bases and J by 4 bases, with 18 bases between them. The CDR3 has 16 amino acids. The germline CDR1 and CDR2 sequences are MNHGY and SVAAGI. CDR3 protein: CASSLPWRESTGELFF. CDR3 sequence (DNA): TGTGCCAGCAGCCTCCCGTGGCGGGAAAGCACCGGGGAGCTGTTTTTT.

V and J are TRBV2 and TRBJ1-5; no reliable D call. V was shortened by 5 bases and J by 2 bases, with 13 bases between the two germline ends. The CDR3 is 15 residues long. Germline-derived CDR1 and CDR2 are SNHLY and FYNNEI. CDR3 nucleotide sequence: TGTGCCAGCAGTAGCCGAGCCTTACGCAATCAGCCCCAGCATTTT. Amino acid sequence: CASSSRALRNQPQHF.

In this sample, this clone turned up a few times. At the DNA level, this CDR3 is encoded by other sequences in the same sample as well. This sequence joins TRBV28 and TRBJ2-7; D not certain. The V gene's germline CDR1 is MDHEN and CDR2 SYDVKM. CDR3 length: 11 amino acids. V lost 3 bases to trimming and J lost 4 bases, with 4 bases between them. The DNA for the CDR3 is TGTGCCAGCAGTTTCAGGTACGAGCAGTACTTC. Amino acid sequence: CASSFRYEQYF.

With respect to this clone: The sample contains more than one DNA sequence encoding this CDR3. The gene calls are TRBV27 and TRBJ1-1, with TRBD1 as a possible D gene (5 bases). Looked up from germline, CDR1 is MNHEY and CDR2 is SMNVEV (reference sequence). V was shortened by 2 bases and J by 4 bases, with 11 bases between the two germline ends. CDR3 length: 14 residues. The CDR3 DNA follows: TGTGCCAGCAGTTTACGGGGCGGGGGCACTGAAGCTTTCTTT. It encodes CASSLRGGGTEAFF.

The V and J genes are TRBV3-1 (or the pseudogene TRBV3-2) and TRBJ1-5; D is unclear. Germline V gives CDR1 LGHDT, CDR2 YNNKEL (reference sequence). The CDR3 is 14 residues long. V dropped 0 bases and J dropped 2 bases, with 5 bases sitting between them. The CDR3 sequence: CASSQDRGNQPQHF. The DNA for the CDR3 is TGTGCCAGCAGCCAAGATCGGGGCAATCAGCCCCAGCATTTT.

This clone was detected only once. The chain combines TRBV7-3 with TRBJ2-1, with D tentatively TRBD2 (5 bases). Germline V gene data show CDR1 as SGHTA and CDR2 as FQGTGA. The CDR3 is 14 residues long. Trimming shortened V by 1 base and J by 5 bases, and 9 bases separated the two germline ends. CDR3 sequence reads: CASSLSSAHNEQFF. In nucleotides, the CDR3 is TGTGCCAGCAGCTTAAGTAGCGCCCACAATGAGCAGTTCTTC.

This chain's CDR3 is CASSLTGSSYEQYF. CDR3 DNA: TGTGCCAGCAGTTTGACAGGCAGCTCCTACGAGCAGTACTTC. This chain links TRBV27 with TRBJ2-7; the D gene is possibly TRBD1 (6 bases). Germline CDR1 is MNHEY and CDR2 is SMNVEV (reference sequence). This CDR3 region has 14 residues. The V and J ends lost 3 bases and 0 bases respectively, with 9 bases between them.

The chain recombines TRBV27 with TRBJ1-6; possible D gene TRBD1, 5 bases. CDR3 length: 15 residues. The V end lost 0 bases, the J end lost 7 bases, and 10 bases lay between the germline ends. Germline V CDR1 and CDR2: MNHEY, SMNVEV (reference sequence). For the CDR3, the DNA is TGTGCCAGCAGTTTATCAGGGGTTGGAAATTCACCCCTCCACTTT. Its translation is CASSLSGVGNSPLHF.

The V gene is TRBV6-1, the J gene TRBJ1-2; D possibly corresponds to TRBD1 (5 bases). From germline, CDR1 is MNHNS and CDR2 SASEGT. CDR3 length: 12 amino acids. Between the trimmed V and J ends, which lost 2 bases and 9 bases, there was a span of 10 bases. CDR3 amino acids: CASSESGRRYTF. DNA for the CDR3: TGTGCCAGCAGTGAATCAGGGCGACGCTACACCTTC.

The CDR3 is CASNRLAGENEQFF. CDR3 DNA sequence: TGTGCCAGCAATAGACTAGCGGGAGAAAATGAGCAGTTCTTC. The V gene is TRBV28, the J gene TRBJ2-1, with 12 bases lining up with TRBD2. The length of the CDR3 is 14 residues. Trimming took 7 bases from V and 7 from J; bases not matched to a gene: 5. CDR1 is MDHEN and CDR2 is SYDVKM in the germline V gene.

This clone has just a few counts. This CDR3 reads CASSQVLGLRYEQYF. The CDR3 DNA reads TGTGCCAGCAGCCAAGTACTTGGGCTCCGCTACGAGCAGTACTTC. The chain couples TRBV3-1 (or the pseudogene TRBV3-2) to TRBJ2-7; D is ambiguous. Trimming removed 1 base at V and 3 bases at J, with 13 bases between. The germline V gene encodes CDR1 LGHDT and CDR2 YNNKEL (reference sequence). The CDR3 totals 15 residues.

About this clone itself: This CDR3 fails to terminate in the conserved phenylalanine or tryptophan, so it likely reflects a read error. The limits of the CDR3 on the DNA are not certain, so only TCRdb's listed CDR3 is given. The chain employs TRBV18 and TRBJ1-2; TRBD1, the D gene given by the table, was not confirmed from the DNA. The germline CDR1 and CDR2 sequences are KGHSH and LQKENI. The CDR3 numbers 9 amino acids, ends counted. The CDR3 loop reads CASFRTGVY.

The CDR3 protein is CASTKPGTVNSPLHF. The DNA of the CDR3 is TGTGCCAGCACCAAACCCGGGACAGTTAATTCACCCCTCCACTTT. The rearrangement joins TRBV28 to TRBJ1-6; TRBD1 aligns across 7 bases. The CDR3 sequence is 15 residues long. Germline CDR1 is MDHEN and CDR2 is SYDVKM. J lost 6 bases, V lost 7 bases, and 9 bases had no gene match.

This clone was observed a handful of times. The gene calls are TRBV14 and TRBJ2-7; D is possibly TRBD1 (6 bases). CDR1 is SGHDN, CDR2 FVKESK, per germline. The CDR3 is 13 residues long. V was cut by 1 base and J by 5 bases, with 9 bases left in between. The CDR3 loop is CASSQGWGHEQYF. Written as DNA, the CDR3 is TGTGCCAGCAGCCAAGGGTGGGGGCACGAGCAGTACTTC.

V gene TRBV2 combines with J gene TRBJ1-2; D gene ambiguous. Trimming removed 4 bases from V and 2 bases from J, with 8 bases in between. This CDR3 region has 13 residues. Germline V gene data show CDR1 as SNHLY and CDR2 as FYNNEI. CDR3 amino acids: CASSGPGNYGYTF. In DNA, the CDR3 is TGTGCCAGCAGTGGTCCAGGAAACTATGGCTACACCTTC.

The chain's CDR3 is CASSPLRASGRSEQFF. The CDR3 DNA is TGTGCCAGCAGTCCCCTGCGGGCTAGCGGGAGGAGTGAGCAGTTCTTC. V gene TRBV2 combines with J gene TRBJ2-1; TRBD2 matches at 11 bases. With V trimmed by 5 bases and J by 9 bases, 12 bases remained unmatched. The CDR3 runs 16 residues. The germline V gene encodes CDR1 SNHLY and CDR2 FYNNEI.

The chain has TRBV5-5 and TRBJ2-1; possibly TRBD1 for D (5 bases). V was shortened by 0 bases and J by 1 base, with 5 bases between the two germline ends. Germline CDR1 and CDR2: SGHKS and YYEKEE (reference sequence). This CDR3 has 14 residues. Here the CDR3 reads CASSLAGSYNEQFF. CDR3 bases: TGTGCCAGCAGCTTGGCAGGGTCCTACAATGAGCAGTTCTTC.

This sequence joins TRBV7-8 and TRBJ2-2; tentative D call: TRBD2 (5 bases). Germline V lookup: CDR1 SGHVS, CDR2 FQNEAQ. V was shortened by 5 bases and J by 5 bases, with 9 bases between the two germline ends. The CDR3 has 13 residues. The CDR3, as DNA: TGTGCCAGCAGCCGGACTCTAACCGGGGAGCTGTTTTTT. Translation gives CASSRTLTGELFF. Full variable domain (remainder filled in from reference TRBV7-8 and TRBJ2-2): GAGVSQSPRYKVAKRGQDVALRCDPISGHVSLFWYQQALGQGPEFLTYFQNEAQLDKSGLPSDRFFAERPEGSVSTLKIQRTQQEDSAVYLCASSRTLTGELFFGEGSRLTVL.

This rearrangement joins TRBV7-2 to TRBJ1-5, with 8 bases aligning to TRBD1. Trimming removed 5 bases from V and 5 bases from J; junction bases left unmatched: 5. The V gene's germline CDR1 is SGHTA and CDR2 FQGNSA. The CDR3 is made up of 14 amino acids. CDR3: CASSVTGGHQPQHF. Written as DNA, the CDR3 is TGTGCCAGCAGCGTCACAGGGGGGCATCAGCCCCAGCATTTT.

The V and J genes are TRBV28 and TRBJ2-3; a weak D match, TRBD1 (5 bases). Germline V gene sequence: CDR1 MDHEN, CDR2 SYDVKM. The CDR3 is made up of 14 amino acids. Between the trimmed V and J ends, which lost 3 bases and 8 bases, there was a span of 15 bases. CDR3 DNA: TGTGCCAGCAGTTTTGCCAGGGTGGATCCTACGCAGTATTTT. As protein: CASSFARVDPTQYF.

V usage is TRBV7-2 and J usage is TRBJ1-1, with TRBD1 matching 9 bases. V trimming: 6 bases; J trimming: 3 bases; junction bases outside the gene matches: 11. The germline V gene encodes CDR1 SGHTA and CDR2 FQGNSA. The CDR3 extends over 16 amino acids. This CDR3 reads CASSPGQGLMDTEAFF. CDR3 DNA sequence: TGTGCCAGCAGTCCCGGACAGGGGTTGATGGACACTGAAGCTTTCTTT.

The chain carries TRBV19 and TRBJ2-5, with TRBD2 matching over 14 bases. The ends lost 7 bases at V and 5 bases at J; junction bases unmatched: 6. This CDR3 has 15 amino acids. The germline CDR1 and CDR2 sequences are LNHDA and SQIVND (reference sequence). The CDR3 here is CASNPRTSGGETQYF. The CDR3 coding sequence is TGTGCCAGTAACCCCCGGACTAGCGGGGGGGAGACCCAGTACTTC.

This clone came up once. The V call is TRBV19, the J call TRBJ2-1; 10 bases match TRBD1. The CDR3 loop spans 15 amino acids. V was pared by 7 bases and J by 4 bases, with 7 bases of the junction left unmatched. Germline V gene data show CDR1 as LNHDA and CDR2 as SQIVND (reference sequence). CDR3 protein: CASTLGQGVYNEQFF. The CDR3 DNA reads TGTGCCAGTACCCTCGGACAGGGGGTTTACAATGAGCAGTTCTTC.

The gene calls are TRBV29-1 and TRBJ2-1; 13 nucleotides align to TRBD2. Per the germline V gene, CDR1 is SQVTM and CDR2 is ANQGSEA. The length of the CDR3 is 15 residues. The ends lost 7 bases at V and 5 bases at J; junction bases unmatched: 8. The DNA of the CDR3 is TGCAGCGGCGTAACCGGGACTAGCGGGAACAATGAGCAGTTCTTC. Its translation: CSGVTGTSGNNEQFF.